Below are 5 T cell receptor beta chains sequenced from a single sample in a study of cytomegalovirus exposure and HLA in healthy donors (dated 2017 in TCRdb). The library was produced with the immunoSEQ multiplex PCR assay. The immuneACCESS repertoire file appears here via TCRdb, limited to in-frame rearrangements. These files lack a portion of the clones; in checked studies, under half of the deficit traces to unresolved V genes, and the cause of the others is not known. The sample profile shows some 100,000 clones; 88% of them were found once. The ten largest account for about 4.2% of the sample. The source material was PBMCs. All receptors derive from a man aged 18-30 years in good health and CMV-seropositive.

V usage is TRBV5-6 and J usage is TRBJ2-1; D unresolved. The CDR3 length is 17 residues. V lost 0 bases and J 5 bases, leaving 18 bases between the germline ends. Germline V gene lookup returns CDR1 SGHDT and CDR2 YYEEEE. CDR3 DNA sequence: TGTGCCAGCAGCTTGGTGCACGAGTCCTACACTAACAATGAGCAGTTCTTC. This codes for CASSLVHESYTNNEQFF.

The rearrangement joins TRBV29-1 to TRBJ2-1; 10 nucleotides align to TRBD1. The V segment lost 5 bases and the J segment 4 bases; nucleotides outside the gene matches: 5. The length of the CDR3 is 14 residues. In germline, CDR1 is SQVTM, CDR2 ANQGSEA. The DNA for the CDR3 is TGCAGCGTTAACCGGGACAGGGGTTACAATGAGCAGTTCTTC. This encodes CSVNRDRGYNEQFF.

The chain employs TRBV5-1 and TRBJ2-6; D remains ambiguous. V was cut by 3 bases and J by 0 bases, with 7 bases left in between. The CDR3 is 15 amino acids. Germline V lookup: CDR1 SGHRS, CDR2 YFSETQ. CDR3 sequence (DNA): TGCGCCAGCAGCTACGAGATCTCTGGGGCCAACGTCCTGACTTTC. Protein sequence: CASSYEISGANVLTF.

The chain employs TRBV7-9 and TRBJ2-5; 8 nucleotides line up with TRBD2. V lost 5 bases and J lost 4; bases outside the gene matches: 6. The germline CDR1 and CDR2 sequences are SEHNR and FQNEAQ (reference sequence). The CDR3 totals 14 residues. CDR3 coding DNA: TGTGCCAGCAGCAAAGGACTAGCCCCAGAGACCCAGTACTTC. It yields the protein CASSKGLAPETQYF. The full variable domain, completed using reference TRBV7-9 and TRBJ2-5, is DTGVSQNPRHKITKRGQNVTFRCDPISEHNRLYWYRQTLGQGPEFLTYFQNEAQLEKSRLLSDRFSAERPKGSFSTLEIQRTEQGDSAMYLCASSKGLAPETQYFGPGTRLLVL.

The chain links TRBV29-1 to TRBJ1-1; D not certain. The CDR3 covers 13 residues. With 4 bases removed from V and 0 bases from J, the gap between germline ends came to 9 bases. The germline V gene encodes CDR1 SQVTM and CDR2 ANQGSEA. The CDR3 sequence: CSVGPRLNTEAFF. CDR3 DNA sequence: TGCAGCGTTGGTCCCAGGCTGAACACTGAAGCTTTCTTT.